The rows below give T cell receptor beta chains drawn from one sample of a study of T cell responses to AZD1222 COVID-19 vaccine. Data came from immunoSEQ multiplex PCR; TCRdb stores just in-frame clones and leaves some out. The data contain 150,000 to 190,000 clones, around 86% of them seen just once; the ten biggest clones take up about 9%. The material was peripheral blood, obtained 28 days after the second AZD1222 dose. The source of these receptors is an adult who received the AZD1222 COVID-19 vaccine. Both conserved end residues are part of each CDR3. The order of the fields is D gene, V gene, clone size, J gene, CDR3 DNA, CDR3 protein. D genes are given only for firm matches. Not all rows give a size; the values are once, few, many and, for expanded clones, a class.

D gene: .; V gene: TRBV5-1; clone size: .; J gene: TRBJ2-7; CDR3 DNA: TGCGCCAGCAGCCTACGACCAACAGGGAGCTACGAGCAGTACTTC; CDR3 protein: CASSLRPTGSYEQYF
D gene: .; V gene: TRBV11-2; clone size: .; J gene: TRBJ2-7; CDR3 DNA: TGTGCCAGCAGCGACGGGTTACCCTACGAGCAGTACTTC; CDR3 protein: CASSDGLPYEQYF
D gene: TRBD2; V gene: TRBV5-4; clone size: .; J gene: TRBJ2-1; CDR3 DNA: TGTGCCAGCAGCTTGGTCGGCGGGAGCTCCTACAATGAGCAGTTCTTC; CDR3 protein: CASSLVGGSSYNEQFF
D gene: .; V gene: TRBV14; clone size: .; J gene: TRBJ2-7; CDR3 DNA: TGTGCCAGCAGCCAGATGTGGGCCTACGAGCAGTACTTC; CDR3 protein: CASSQMWAYEQYF
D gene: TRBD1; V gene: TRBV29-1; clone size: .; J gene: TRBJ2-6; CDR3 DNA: TGCAGCGTTGGGGGGACAGGGGGAACCGGGGCCAACGTCCTGACTTTC; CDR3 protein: CSVGGTGGTGANVLTF
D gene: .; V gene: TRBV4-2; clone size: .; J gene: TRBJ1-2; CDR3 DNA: TGTGCCAGCAGCCAAGACGGGGGTGCGGACTATGGCTACACCTTC; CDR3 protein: CASSQDGGADYGYTF
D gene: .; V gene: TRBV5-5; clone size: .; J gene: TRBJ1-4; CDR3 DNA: TGTGCCAGCAGCCCCGCCCTCCTTGGTGGGTATAGAAAACTGTTTTTT; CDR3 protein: CASSPALLGGYRKLFF
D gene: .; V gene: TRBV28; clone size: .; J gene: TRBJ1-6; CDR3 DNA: TGTGCCAGCGGAATACAGGGATATCATTCACCCCTCCACTTT; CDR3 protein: CASGIQGYHSPLHF
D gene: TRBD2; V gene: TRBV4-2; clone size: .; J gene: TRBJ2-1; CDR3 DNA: TGTGCCAGCAGCCAAGACGCCGGGACTAGGGTCGGGGATGAGCAGTTCTTC; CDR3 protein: CASSQDAGTRVGDEQFF
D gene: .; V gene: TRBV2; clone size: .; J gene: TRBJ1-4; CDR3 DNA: TGTGCCAGCAAGGTAGACGGAAATGAAAAACTGTTTTTT; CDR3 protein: CASKVDGNEKLFF
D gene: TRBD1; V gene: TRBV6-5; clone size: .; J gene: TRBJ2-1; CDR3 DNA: TGTGCCAGCAGCCGGGACAGCGCTACCTACAATGAGCAGTTCTTC; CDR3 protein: CASSRDSATYNEQFF
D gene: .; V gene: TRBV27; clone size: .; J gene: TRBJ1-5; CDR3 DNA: TGTGCCAGCAGTTCCGGACGGCGGCCCCAGCATTTT; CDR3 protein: CASSSGRRPQHF
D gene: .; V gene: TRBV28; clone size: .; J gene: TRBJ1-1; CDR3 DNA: TGTGCCAGCAGTACCCCCTTTGGGTATACTGAAGCTTTCTTT; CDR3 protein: CASSTPFGYTEAFF
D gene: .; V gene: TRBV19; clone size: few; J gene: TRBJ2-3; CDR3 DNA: TGTGCCAGTAGTATTCAAGTTTTTGCTGCAGATACGCAGTATTTT; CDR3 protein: CASSIQVFAADTQYF
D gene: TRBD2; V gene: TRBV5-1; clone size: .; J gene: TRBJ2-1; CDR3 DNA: TGCGCCAGCAGCTTGGTAGCGGGACCTCGGGTCTTC; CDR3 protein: CASSLVAGPRVF
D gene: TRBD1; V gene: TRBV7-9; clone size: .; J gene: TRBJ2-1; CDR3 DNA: TGTGCCAGCAGCTTAGACAGGGGTAATGAGCAGTTCTTC; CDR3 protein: CASSLDRGNEQFF
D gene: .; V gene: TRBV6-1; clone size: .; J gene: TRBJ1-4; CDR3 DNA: TGTGCCAGCAGTGTGGAGGGCGGGGCAACTAATGAAAAACTGTTTTTT; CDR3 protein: CASSVEGGATNEKLFF
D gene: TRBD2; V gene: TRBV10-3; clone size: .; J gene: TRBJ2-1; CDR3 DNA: TGTGCCATCAGTGAGCGGACTAGCGACTACAATGAGCAGTTCTTC; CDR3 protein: CAISERTSDYNEQFF
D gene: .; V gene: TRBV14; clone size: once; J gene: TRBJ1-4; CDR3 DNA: TGTGCCAGCAGCCAAGTTACGGCGAGAGGTGAAAAACTGTTTTTT; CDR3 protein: CASSQVTARGEKLFF
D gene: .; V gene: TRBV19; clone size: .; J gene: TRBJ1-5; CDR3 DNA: TGTGCCAGTAGTATTGAGGGGCCCATCAATCAGCCCCAGCATTTT; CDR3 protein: CASSIEGPINQPQHF
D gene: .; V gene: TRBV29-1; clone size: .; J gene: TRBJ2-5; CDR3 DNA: TGCAGCGTCCTTCCGGGGAGAGGGTGGACCCAGTACTTC; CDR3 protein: CSVLPGRGWTQYF
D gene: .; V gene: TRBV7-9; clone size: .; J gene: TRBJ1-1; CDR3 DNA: TGTGCCAGCAGCTTGGAGGTAGCTTTCTTT; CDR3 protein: CASSLEVAFF
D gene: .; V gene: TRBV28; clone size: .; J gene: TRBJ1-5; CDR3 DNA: TGTGCCAGCAGTTTATCTCAGCTAAATCAGCCCCAGCATTTT; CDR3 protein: CASSLSQLNQPQHF
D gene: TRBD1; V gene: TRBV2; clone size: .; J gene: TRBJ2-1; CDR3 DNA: TGTGCCAGCAGTGGACAGGGACCAGGCTCTGAGCAGTTCTTC; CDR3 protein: CASSGQGPGSEQFF
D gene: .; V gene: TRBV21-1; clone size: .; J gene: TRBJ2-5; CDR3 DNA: TGTGCCAGCAGCAGCACCGAGGGAGAGACCCAGTACTTC; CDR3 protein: CASSSTEGETQYF
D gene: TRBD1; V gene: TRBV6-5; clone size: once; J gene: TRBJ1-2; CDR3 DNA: TGTGCCAGCAGTACAGGGGGGGCCTATGGCTACACCTTC; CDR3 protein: CASSTGGAYGYTF
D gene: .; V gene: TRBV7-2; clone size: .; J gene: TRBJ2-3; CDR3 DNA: TGTGCCAGCAGCCTAAGTCGGATGGGGGCCGCGGATACGCAGTATTTT; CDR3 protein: CASSLSRMGAADTQYF
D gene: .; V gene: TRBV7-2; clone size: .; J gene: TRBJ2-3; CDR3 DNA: TGTGCCAGCAGCTTAGGGCTGACCCGGGGTACGCAGTATTTT; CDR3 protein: CASSLGLTRGTQYF
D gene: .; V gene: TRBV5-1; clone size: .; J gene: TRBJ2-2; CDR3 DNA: TGCGCCAGCAGCTTGGATGGGGGCACCGGGGAGCTGTTTTTT; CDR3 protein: CASSLDGGTGELFF
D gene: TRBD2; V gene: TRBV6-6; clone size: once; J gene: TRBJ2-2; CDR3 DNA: TGTGCCAGCAGTTTCTTACTAGCGGCGAACACCGGGGAGCTGTTTTTT; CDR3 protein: CASSFLLAANTGELFF
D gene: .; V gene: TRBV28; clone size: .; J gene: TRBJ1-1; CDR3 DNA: TGTGCCAGCAGCAGCAACACTGAAGCTTTCTTT; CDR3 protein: CASSSNTEAFF
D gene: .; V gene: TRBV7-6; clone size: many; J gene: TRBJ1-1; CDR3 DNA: TGTGCCAGCAGCTTGGGTATGGGCACTGAAGCTTTCTTT; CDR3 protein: CASSLGMGTEAFF
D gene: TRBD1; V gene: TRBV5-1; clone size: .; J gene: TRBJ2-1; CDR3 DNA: TGCGCCAGCGGTCGAGTGAGACAGGGGGTCAATGAGCAGTTCTTC; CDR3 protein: CASGRVRQGVNEQFF
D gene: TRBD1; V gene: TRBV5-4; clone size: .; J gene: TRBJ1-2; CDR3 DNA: TGTGCCAGCAGCAGACAGGGCGGGGATGGCTATGGCTACACCTTC; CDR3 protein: CASSRQGGDGYGYTF
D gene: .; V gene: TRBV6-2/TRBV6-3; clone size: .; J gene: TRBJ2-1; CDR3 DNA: TGTGCCAGCAGTTACAGGGTGAATGAGCAGTTCTTC; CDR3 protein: CASSYRVNEQFF
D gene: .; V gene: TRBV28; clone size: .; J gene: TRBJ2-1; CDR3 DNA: TGTGCCAGCAGTGAATTGTTGGGTGAGCAGTTCTTC; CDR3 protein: CASSELLGEQFF
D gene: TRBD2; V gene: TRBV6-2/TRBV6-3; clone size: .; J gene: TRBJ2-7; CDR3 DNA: TGTGCCAGCAGCAATAATGTAATAGCGGGAGGGCCCAGGACTCGCGAGCAGTACTTC; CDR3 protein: CASSNNVIAGGPRTREQYF
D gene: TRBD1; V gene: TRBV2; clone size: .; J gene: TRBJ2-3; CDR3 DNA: TGTGCCAGCAGTGATAAAGGGGGCACAGGGACCCGCACAGATACGCAGTATTTT; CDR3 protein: CASSDKGGTGTRTDTQYF
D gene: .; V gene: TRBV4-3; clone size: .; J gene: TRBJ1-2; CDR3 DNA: TGCGCCAGCAGCCAAGAAGTTAGCCCCTATGGCTACACCTTC; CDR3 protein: CASSQEVSPYGYTF
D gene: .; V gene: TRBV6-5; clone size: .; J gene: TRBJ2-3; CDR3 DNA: TGTGCCAGCAGGATGACAGCAGGTTTCACAGATACGCAGTATTTT; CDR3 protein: CASRMTAGFTDTQYF
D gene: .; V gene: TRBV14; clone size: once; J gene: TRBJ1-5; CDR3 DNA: TGTGCCAGCAGCCAGGGGGGGCTCGGTCAGCCCCAGCATTTT; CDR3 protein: CASSQGGLGQPQHF
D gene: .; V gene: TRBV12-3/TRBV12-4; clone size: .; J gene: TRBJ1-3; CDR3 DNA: TGTGCCAGCAGCCTTGGAAACACCATATATTTT; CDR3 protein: CASSLGNTIYF
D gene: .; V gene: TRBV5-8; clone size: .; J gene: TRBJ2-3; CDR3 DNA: TGTGCCAGCAGCTTCAAGCGGCAAAGGACAGATACGCAGTATTTT; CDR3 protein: CASSFKRQRTDTQYF
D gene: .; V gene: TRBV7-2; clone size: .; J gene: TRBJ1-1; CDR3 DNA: TGTGCCAGCAGCCCTTTAGGGGGGTCCACTGAAGCTTTCTTT; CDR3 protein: CASSPLGGSTEAFF
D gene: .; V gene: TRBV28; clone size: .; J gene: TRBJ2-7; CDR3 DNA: TGTGCCAGCAGTCCTCCGGCAAAGGGCTCCCACGAGCAGTACTTC; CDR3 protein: CASSPPAKGSHEQYF
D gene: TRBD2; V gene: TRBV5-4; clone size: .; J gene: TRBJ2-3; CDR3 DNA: TGTGCCAGCAGCTACCCTAGTTCGAGCGGGAGGGCAGATACGCAGTATTTT; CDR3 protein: CASSYPSSSGRADTQYF
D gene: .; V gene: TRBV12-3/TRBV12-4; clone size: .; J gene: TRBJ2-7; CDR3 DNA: TGTGCCAGCAGTTTCGGCGGGCAGAGGGAGTACTTC; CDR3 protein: CASSFGGQREYF
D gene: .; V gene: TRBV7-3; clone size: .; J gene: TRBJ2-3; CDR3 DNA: TGTGCCAGCAGCTTAAGGGACACTAGCGTTCGCACAGATACGCAGTATTTT; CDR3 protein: CASSLRDTSVRTDTQYF
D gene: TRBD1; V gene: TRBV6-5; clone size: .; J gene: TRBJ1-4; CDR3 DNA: TGTGCCAGCAGCGCAGCTTACACAGGGGAGGAAAAACTGTTTTTT; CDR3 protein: CASSAAYTGEEKLFF
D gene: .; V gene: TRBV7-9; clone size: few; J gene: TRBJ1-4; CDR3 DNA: TGTGCCAGCAGCTTAGGGGGGGACTCTAATGAAAAACTGTTTTTT; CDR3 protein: CASSLGGDSNEKLFF
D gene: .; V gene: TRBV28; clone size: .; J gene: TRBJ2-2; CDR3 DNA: TGTGCCAGCAAGGAATTGGCGGCGAACACCGGGGAGCTGTTTTTT; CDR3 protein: CASKELAANTGELFF
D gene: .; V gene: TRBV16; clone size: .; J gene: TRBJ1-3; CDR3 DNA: TGTGCCAGCAGCCAGAGGCGCGCGGATGGAAACACCATATATTTT; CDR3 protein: CASSQRRADGNTIYF
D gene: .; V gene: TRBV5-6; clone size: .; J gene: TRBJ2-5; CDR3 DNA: TGTGCCAGCAGCTTGGGGGGGGTGGAGACCCAGTACTTC; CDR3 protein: CASSLGGVETQYF
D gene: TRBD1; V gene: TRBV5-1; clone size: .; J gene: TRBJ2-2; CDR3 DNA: TGCGCCAGCAGCAGGAGCGGACAGGCGGACACCGGGGAGCTGTTTTTT; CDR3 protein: CASSRSGQADTGELFF